This T cell receptor (beta chain) comes out of a study of T cell repertoires in ileal Crohn's disease. As for the study in general: 35% were active smokers at surgery; median disease duration was roughly 8 years. Biopsies of inflamed ileum from the surgical specimen form M0 samples. Each sample's TCRB immunosequencing used 450 to 550 nanograms of biopsy DNA.

Clones were sequenced by immunoSEQ multiplex PCR, and TCRdb holds only the in-frame ones, with some missing. The sample has 15,000 to 20,000 clones; about 78% are singletons. The study's findings and limits: High-frequency clones were more common in sorted CD8 than CD4 cells.

Specified time point: inflamed ileum from the surgical specimen. Turning to this clone: Its antigen is unknown.

The source of this sequence is an adult with Crohn's disease. Sequences were obtained from ileal tissue.

CDR3 protein: CASSSSVSYEQYF. The DNA of the CDR3 is TGCGCCAGCAGCAGTAGCGTCAGCTACGAGCAGTACTTC. The rearrangement uses TRBV4-1 and TRBJ2-7, with D perhaps matching TRBD2 (5 bases). Germline V gene sequence: CDR1 MGHRA, CDR2 YSYEKL. The CDR3 is 13 residues long. Trimming removed 5 bases from V and 3 bases from J, with 11 bases in between.